The source of this T cell receptor (beta chain) is a study of blood T cells in healthy people across ages. Study results and caveats: Lack of knowledge of donor CMV status possibly confounded expanded clonotype changes.

Of note for this clonotype: What it recognizes is unknown.

Germline V gene sequence: CDR1 SNHLY, CDR2 FYNNEI. V shed 4 bases, J shed 9 bases, and the junction held 12 bases outside the gene matches. The CDR3 is 16 amino acids. Next came a second PCR, run for 7 to 11 cycles, which used a sample-barcoded 5' primer along with a J-beta primer mix. Each cDNA was tagged by a template-switch adaptor containing 12 random nucleotides. TCRdb called the 5' RACE reads again in MiXCR, with one record for every CDR3 protein. The sample holds about 1 million distinct CDR3 sequences; 45% are singletons and the top ten take around 18%. The chain joins TRBV2 to TRBJ2-1, with TRBD2 matching over 10 bases. The sample consisted of blood. The TCR was taken from a woman aged 55-69 years in good health. The CDR3, as DNA: TGTGCCAGCAGTGCATTAGCGGGGGGCATCACTGGTGAGCAGTTCTTC. Its protein product is CASSALAGGITGEQFF. Together with reference TRBV2 and TRBJ2-1, the CDR3 gives the full variable domain: EPEVTQTPSHQVTQMGQEVILRCVPISNHLYFYWYRQILGQKVEFLVSFYNNEISEKSEIFDDQFSVERPDGSNFTLKIRSTKLEDSAMYFCASSALAGGITGEQFFGPGTRLTVL.